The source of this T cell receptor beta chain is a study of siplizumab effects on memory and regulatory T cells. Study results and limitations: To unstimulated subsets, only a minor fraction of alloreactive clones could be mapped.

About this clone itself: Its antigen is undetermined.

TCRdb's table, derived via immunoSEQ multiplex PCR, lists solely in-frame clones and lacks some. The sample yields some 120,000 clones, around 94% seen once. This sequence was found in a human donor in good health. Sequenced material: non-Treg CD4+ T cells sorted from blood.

In nucleotides, the CDR3 is TGTGCCAGCTCACCCCGCCTAGACGAGCAGTACTTC. This gives the protein CASSPRLDEQYF. This chain links TRBV18 with TRBJ2-7; D call uncertain. V lost 3 bases to trimming and J lost 5 bases, with 8 bases between them. CDR1 KGHSH and CDR2 LQKENI come from the germline V gene. This CDR3 is 12 amino acids long.